Listed below are T cell receptor beta chains from one sample, sequenced in a study of blood T cell repertoires in COVID-19. Using immunoSEQ multiplex PCR, the repertoire was profiled, and TCRdb retains in-frame clones only, with some absent. Among 150,000 to 180,000 clones listed, over 60% were seen once. Sequencing was carried out using peripheral blood. All receptors come from an elderly man with acute or convalescent COVID-19. Each CDR3 is given with its conserved first and last residue. The D gene is left open where the match is weak. For some rows the clone size is stated as once, few or many, or as a class when expanded; others skip it.

TRBV2	TRBJ1-2	once	-	CASRGSGRIYGYTF	TGTGCCAGCAGGGGGTCGGGAAGGATTTATGGCTACACCTTC
TRBV5-1	TRBJ2-7	-	TRBD1	CASSLGQGGGVLEQYF	TGCGCCAGCAGCTTAGGACAGGGTGGAGGAGTCCTCGAGCAGTACTTC
TRBV19	TRBJ2-5	once	-	CASSMSGYGTQYF	TGTGCCAGTAGTATGAGCGGATATGGGACCCAGTACTTC
TRBV5-1	TRBJ1-2	-	TRBD1	CASSSSGTDYGYTF	TGCGCCAGCAGCTCCTCCGGGACAGACTATGGCTACACCTTC
TRBV30	TRBJ1-4	-	TRBD1	CAWSRTGVMFF	TGTGCCTGGAGTCGGACAGGGGTTATGTTTTTT
TRBV5-5	TRBJ2-5	-	-	CASSRGTERTQYF	TGTGCCAGCAGCCGGGGGACAGAACGGACCCAGTACTTC
TRBV11-1	TRBJ2-3	-	-	CASSLWRTDTQYF	TGTGCCAGCAGCCTGTGGAGAACAGATACGCAGTATTTT
TRBV5-1	TRBJ1-1	-	-	CASSLWGGGSQLNTEAFF	TGCGCCAGCAGCTTATGGGGGGGCGGCTCCCAGCTGAACACTGAAGCTTTCTTT
TRBV19	TRBJ2-4	-	TRBD1	CASSPRTGGSGAKNIQYF	TGTGCCAGTAGTCCCAGGACAGGTGGGTCCGGGGCCAAAAACATTCAGTACTTC
TRBV15	TRBJ2-3	-	TRBD2	CATSTGGGSADTQYF	TGTGCCACCAGCACGGGGGGGGGCAGTGCAGATACGCAGTATTTT
TRBV9	TRBJ2-6	-	TRBD1	CASSAYTGGSFTANVLTF	TGTGCCAGCAGCGCCTATACAGGGGGTTCCTTTACGGCCAACGTCCTGACTTTC
TRBV28	TRBJ2-3	-	TRBD1	CASSGQDRGSADTQYF	TGTGCCAGCAGTGGACAGGACAGGGGGAGCGCAGATACGCAGTATTTT
TRBV6-5	TRBJ1-3	once	TRBD1	CASSLTGDSGNTIYF	TGTGCCAGCAGCCTTACAGGGGACTCTGGAAACACCATATATTTT
TRBV5-1	TRBJ1-6	-	TRBD1	CASSLTQGAGNSPLHF	TGCGCCAGCAGCTTAACACAGGGGGCGGGCAATTCACCCCTCCACTTT
TRBV11-2	TRBJ1-1	-	-	CASSLEVAANTEAFF	TGTGCCAGCAGCTTAGAGGTTGCGGCGAACACTGAAGCTTTCTTT
TRBV6-1	TRBJ1-3	many	-	CASSEVRGNTIYF	TGTGCCAGCAGTGAAGTACGGGGAAACACCATATATTTT
TRBV13	TRBJ2-5	-	TRBD2	CASSFGLAGETQYF	TGTGCCAGCAGCTTTGGACTAGCGGGAGAGACCCAGTACTTC
TRBV5-4	TRBJ2-2	few	TRBD1	CASSLTGQGLGTGELFF	TGTGCCAGCAGCTTGACAGGACAGGGGTTAGGCACCGGGGAGCTGTTTTTT
TRBV3-1/TRBV3-2	TRBJ2-1	once	-	CASSLNSPGRNEQFF	TGTGCCAGCAGCCTCAACTCGCCAGGTAGGAATGAGCAGTTCTTC
TRBV18	TRBJ2-5	-	-	CASSRAGEETQYF	TGTGCCAGCTCACGGGCAGGGGAAGAGACCCAGTACTTC
TRBV4-3	TRBJ1-1	-	-	CASSQETGSVAFF	TGCGCCAGCAGCCAGGAGACGGGGTCGGTCGCTTTCTTT
TRBV5-4	TRBJ2-2	-	TRBD1	CASSSPGQAELFF	TGTGCCAGCAGCTCCCCTGGACAGGCGGAGCTGTTTTTT
TRBV12-3/TRBV12-4	TRBJ1-1	once	TRBD1	CASSPQGAGEAFF	TGTGCCAGCAGTCCACAGGGGGCGGGTGAAGCTTTCTTT
TRBV5-8	TRBJ2-1	-	-	CASSPAGGQGDEQFF	TGTGCCAGCAGCCCCGCCGGGGGGCAAGGCGATGAGCAGTTCTTC
TRBV19	TRBJ2-5	-	TRBD2	CASSIGGLDQETQYF	TGTGCCAGTAGTATAGGCGGACTAGACCAAGAGACCCAGTACTTC
TRBV18	TRBJ2-5	-	TRBD2	CASSSPGLAGETQYF	TGTGCCAGCTCATCTCCGGGACTAGCGGGAGAGACCCAGTACTTC
TRBV5-6	TRBJ1-1	-	-	CASSLPDTSEAFF	TGTGCCAGCAGCTTGCCGGACACCTCAGAAGCTTTCTTT
TRBV18	TRBJ1-5	-	TRBD1	CASSPQGAGNQPQHF	TGTGCCAGCTCACCGCAGGGGGCTGGCAATCAGCCCCAGCATTTT
TRBV5-1	TRBJ2-5	-	-	CASSLAQGPETQYF	TGCGCCAGCAGCTTGGCCCAGGGGCCAGAGACCCAGTACTTC
TRBV28	TRBJ2-5	-	TRBD1	CASSRGQSRETQYF	TGTGCCAGCAGCCGGGGACAGAGTCGGGAGACCCAGTACTTC
TRBV6-2/TRBV6-3	TRBJ1-4	-	TRBD1	CASSYGQAYEKLFF	TGTGCCAGCAGTTACGGACAGGCCTATGAAAAACTGTTTTTT
TRBV4-1	TRBJ1-5	few	TRBD1	CASSPLGTGNQPQHF	TGCGCCAGCAGCCCGTTAGGGACAGGCAATCAGCCCCAGCATTTT
TRBV6-2/TRBV6-3	TRBJ2-1	-	-	CASSYSEGLEQFF	TGTGCCAGCAGTTACTCGGAGGGACTGGAGCAGTTCTTC
TRBV15	TRBJ2-3	-	TRBD2	CATSSPTSGGAGGTDTQYF	TGTGCCACCAGCAGTCCGACTAGCGGGGGGGCCGGGGGCACAGATACGCAGTATTTT
TRBV6-5	TRBJ1-5	-	-	CASSPASRSQPQHF	TGTGCCAGCAGTCCCGCTTCCCGGAGTCAGCCCCAGCATTTT
TRBV6-5	TRBJ2-5	-	TRBD2	CASSSWTSRETQYF	TGTGCCAGCAGTTCCTGGACTAGTCGAGAGACCCAGTACTTC
TRBV5-4	TRBJ2-3	-	TRBD2	CASSTGLASADTQYF	TGTGCCAGCAGCACGGGACTAGCGTCCGCAGATACGCAGTATTTT
TRBV3-1/TRBV3-2	TRBJ1-1	-	-	CASSQGRNTEAFF	TGTGCCAGCAGCCAAGGGAGGAACACTGAAGCTTTCTTT
TRBV7-2	TRBJ2-7	-	-	CASSLLAGGGEQYF	TGTGCCAGCAGCTTGTTGGCCGGAGGCGGGGAGCAGTACTTC
TRBV5-5	TRBJ1-5	-	-	CASSLGQFSNQPQHF	TGTGCCAGCAGCTTGGGACAGTTTAGCAATCAGCCCCAGCATTTT
TRBV19	TRBJ2-5	once	TRBD2	CASKSSGQETQYF	TGTGCCAGTAAGTCTAGCGGGCAAGAGACCCAGTACTTC
TRBV28	TRBJ1-4	-	-	CASSLSGTNEKLFF	TGTGCCAGCAGTTTATCAGGGACTAATGAAAAACTGTTTTTT
TRBV19	TRBJ1-5	-	-	CASRDTSNQPQHF	TGTGCCAGTAGGGACACCTCCAATCAGCCCCAGCATTTT
TRBV5-4	TRBJ2-2	-	-	CASSSYTGELFF	TGTGCCAGCAGCTCCTATACCGGGGAGCTGTTTTTT
TRBV6-5	TRBJ1-1	-	TRBD1	CASSRTGAGVSF	TGTGCCAGCAGCCGGACAGGGGCCGGGGTGTCATTT
TRBV7-2	TRBJ2-7	-	TRBD2	CASSPTSGAREQYF	TGTGCCAGCAGCCCGACTAGCGGGGCGAGGGAGCAGTACTTC
TRBV6-5	TRBJ2-2	-	TRBD2	CASNDSGGPTGELFF	TGTGCCAGCAACGATAGCGGGGGCCCCACCGGGGAGCTGTTTTTT
TRBV27	TRBJ1-6	-	-	CASSLSWQYNSPLHF	TGTGCCAGCAGTTTATCGTGGCAGTATAATTCACCCCTCCACTTT
TRBV9	TRBJ1-2	-	-	CASSVGVNGYTF	TGTGCCAGCAGCGTAGGCGTAAATGGCTACACCTTC
TRBV28	TRBJ1-4	-	-	CASSLRGRAEKLFF	TGTGCCAGCAGTTTAAGGGGGAGGGCTGAAAAACTGTTTTTT
TRBV30	TRBJ1-4	once	-	CAWSVQGEKLFF	TGTGCCTGGAGTGTGCAGGGGGAAAAACTGTTTTTT
TRBV5-1	TRBJ2-3	once	TRBD2	CASRQSGGSTDTQYF	TGCGCCAGCAGACAGTCGGGGGGAAGCACAGATACGCAGTATTTT
TRBV14	TRBJ2-2	many	-	CASSQGGGGTGELFF	TGTGCCAGCAGCCAAGGCGGGGGCGGGACCGGGGAGCTGTTTTTT
TRBV7-9	TRBJ2-2	-	TRBD1	CASRSGTGAVTGELFF	TGTGCCAGCAGATCCGGGACAGGGGCGGTGACCGGGGAGCTGTTTTTT
TRBV25-1	TRBJ2-7	once	-	CASSEFGREQYF	TGTGCCAGCAGTGAATTCGGCAGGGAGCAGTACTTC
TRBV29-1	TRBJ1-2	-	-	CSVVVTEINYGYTF	TGCAGCGTTGTAGTCACAGAGATTAACTATGGCTACACCTTC
TRBV29-1	TRBJ2-5	-	-	CSVGGGGQETQYF	TGCAGCGTGGGGGGAGGGGGACAAGAGACCCAGTACTTC